These T cell receptor beta chains were read from a single sample in a study of chemoradiotherapy in HPV16-positive cancers. Using immunoSEQ multiplex PCR, the repertoire was profiled, and TCRdb retains in-frame clones only, with some absent. The data contain about 6,700 clones, under 90% of them singletons. Sequences were derived from tumor tissue, sampled from a patient who underwent chemoradiotherapy. The receptors shown here come from a human donor with HPV-associated anogenital cancer. The CDR3 runs from the conserved cysteine through the conserved F or W. The order of the fields is clone size, V gene, D gene, J gene, CDR3 DNA, CDR3 protein. The D gene is left open where the match is weak. A clone size is listed for some rows: how often the clone was seen (once, few, many), or a class if it is expanded.

size: .; V: TRBV19; D: .; J: TRBJ1-1; DNA: TGTGCCAGTAGTATAGTCGGGGGGCGCTCCTTATCTGTCTTACCTTTCTTT; CDR3: CASSIVGGRSLSVLPFF
size: .; V: TRBV6-1; D: .; J: TRBJ1-3; DNA: TGTGCCAGCAGTGCGGTCAGAGTTTCTGGAAACACCATATATTTT; CDR3: CASSAVRVSGNTIYF
size: .; V: TRBV19; D: .; J: TRBJ2-5; DNA: TGTGCCAGTAGCGGACAGAGCAGAGAGACCCAGTACTTC; CDR3: CASSGQSRETQYF
size: .; V: TRBV6-5; D: .; J: TRBJ2-7; DNA: TGTGCCAGCTCAGATCCAAGGAACTACGAGCAGTACTTC; CDR3: CASSDPRNYEQYF
size: once; V: TRBV30; D: .; J: TRBJ1-1; DNA: TGTGCCTGGAGTGTAATTTCAAGTCTACCAACTTTCTTT; CDR3: CAWSVISSLPTFF
size: .; V: TRBV5-1; D: TRBD2; J: TRBJ2-1; DNA: TGCGCCAGCAGCTTCTTAGCGGGAGTAGAGTCCAATGAGCAGTTCTTC; CDR3: CASSFLAGVESNEQFF
size: .; V: TRBV7-6; D: TRBD1; J: TRBJ2-5; DNA: TGTGCCAGCAGCTCCGACAGGGCAGGCGAGACCCAGTACTTC; CDR3: CASSSDRAGETQYF
size: .; V: TRBV18; D: .; J: TRBJ2-1; DNA: TGTGCCAGCTCACCGCCTAACCCCAATGAGCAGTTCTTC; CDR3: CASSPPNPNEQFF
size: .; V: TRBV7-9; D: TRBD1; J: TRBJ2-7; DNA: TGTGCCAGCAGCTTAGGGTGGGGACAGGGCTACGAGCAGTACTTC; CDR3: CASSLGWGQGYEQYF
size: .; V: TRBV2; D: .; J: TRBJ2-1; DNA: TGTGCCAGCAGTGATCTGGGGCATGAGCAGTTCTTC; CDR3: CASSDLGHEQFF
size: .; V: TRBV6-6; D: TRBD1; J: TRBJ2-5; DNA: TGTGCCAGCAGTTACTCCTCGGGACAGGGGAGAGAGACCCAGTACTTC; CDR3: CASSYSSGQGRETQYF
size: .; V: TRBV11-2; D: .; J: TRBJ2-2; DNA: TGTGCCAGCACCCTTAGGGACCCGGCCGGGGAGCTGTTTTTT; CDR3: CASTLRDPAGELFF
size: .; V: TRBV7-6; D: .; J: TRBJ1-2; DNA: TGTGCCAGCAGCTTAGACTACGGTAGTTCAGTGGGCGGCTACACCTTC; CDR3: CASSLDYGSSVGGYTF
size: .; V: TRBV4-1; D: .; J: TRBJ1-6; DNA: TGCGCCAGCAGCCAAGACGGTAATTCACCCCTCCACTTT; CDR3: CASSQDGNSPLHF
size: .; V: TRBV19; D: .; J: TRBJ2-3; DNA: TGTGCCAGTAGTATCGGGACTAGCACAGATACGCAGTATTTT; CDR3: CASSIGTSTDTQYF
size: .; V: TRBV6-1; D: TRBD1; J: TRBJ2-7; DNA: TGTGCCAGCACAGGACAGGGGGCTCCTGCGGGGCAGTACTTC; CDR3: CASTGQGAPAGQYF
size: .; V: TRBV19; D: .; J: TRBJ2-5; DNA: TGTGCCAGTAGTATAGGATCCCCAACCCAGACCCAGTACTTC; CDR3: CASSIGSPTQTQYF
size: .; V: TRBV5-4; D: .; J: TRBJ1-2; DNA: TGTGCCAGCAGCTTGGGGGCAGGACGATATGGCTACACCTTC; CDR3: CASSLGAGRYGYTF
size: .; V: TRBV6-5; D: .; J: TRBJ1-2; DNA: TGTGCCAGCAGTTATGATTGGGGGCAAGGCTACACCTTC; CDR3: CASSYDWGQGYTF
size: .; V: TRBV6-4; D: .; J: TRBJ2-3; DNA: TGTGCCAGCAGTGGATCGGGAGATACGCAGTATTTT; CDR3: CASSGSGDTQYF
size: .; V: TRBV12-5; D: .; J: TRBJ1-2; DNA: TGTGCTAGTGGTTTGGCCAGGGAATTGGAACGGCTGAACTATGGCTACACCTTC; CDR3: CASGLARELERLNYGYTF
size: .; V: TRBV11-2; D: TRBD1; J: TRBJ1-1; DNA: TGTGCCAGCAGCTTATATGGACAGGTCACTGAAGCTTTCTTT; CDR3: CASSLYGQVTEAFF
size: .; V: TRBV27; D: .; J: TRBJ1-5; DNA: TGTGCCAGCAACCCAGGGAATCAGCCCCAGCATTTT; CDR3: CASNPGNQPQHF
size: .; V: TRBV19; D: .; J: TRBJ1-4; DNA: TGTGCCAGCCGTCCCGGGTTCATTAATGAAAAACTGTTTTTT; CDR3: CASRPGFINEKLFF
size: .; V: TRBV5-1; D: TRBD2; J: TRBJ2-7; DNA: TGCGCCAGCGGAACCTCCAGCGGGAGTGGCTACGAGCAGTACTTC; CDR3: CASGTSSGSGYEQYF
size: .; V: TRBV4-3; D: TRBD1; J: TRBJ1-2; DNA: TGCGCCAGCAGCCAAGAGGGGTTAACAGGGGGTGACTATGGCTACACCTTC; CDR3: CASSQEGLTGGDYGYTF
size: .; V: TRBV6-5; D: TRBD1; J: TRBJ2-2; DNA: TGTGCCAGCAGTTACGCTGGGACAGAAGACACCGGGGAGCTGTTTTTT; CDR3: CASSYAGTEDTGELFF